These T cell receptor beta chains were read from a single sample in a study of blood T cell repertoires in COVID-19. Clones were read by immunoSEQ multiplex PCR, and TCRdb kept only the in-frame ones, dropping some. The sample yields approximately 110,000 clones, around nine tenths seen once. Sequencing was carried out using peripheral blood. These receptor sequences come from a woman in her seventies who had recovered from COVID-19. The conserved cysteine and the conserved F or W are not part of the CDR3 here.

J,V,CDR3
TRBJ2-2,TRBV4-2,ASSQERASGGAAGELF
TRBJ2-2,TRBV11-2,ASSPLRRGNTGELF
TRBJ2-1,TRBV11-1,ASSLGAFQRNEQF
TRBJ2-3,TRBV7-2,ASRTPRGAGDTQY
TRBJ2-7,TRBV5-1,ASREPSSYEQY
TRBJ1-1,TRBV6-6,ASSFSGVYTEAF
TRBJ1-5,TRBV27,ASLPSAGEWWQPQH
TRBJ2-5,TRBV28,ASHKQGRDETQY
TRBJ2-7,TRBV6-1,ASSEAVRGGVYEQY
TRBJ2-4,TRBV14,ASSRGDKNIQY
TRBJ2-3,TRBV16,ASSRTSGNRDTQY
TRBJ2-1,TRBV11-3,ASSAGTSGADSYNEQF
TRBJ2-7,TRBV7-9,ASSLVTDSYEQY
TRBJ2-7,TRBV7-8,ASRLGTATYEQY
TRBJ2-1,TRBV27,ASSRRVYNEQF
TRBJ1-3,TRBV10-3,AIRPTGSSGNTIY
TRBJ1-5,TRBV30,AWNREGQPQH
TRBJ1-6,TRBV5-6,ASTYRPEASYNSPLH
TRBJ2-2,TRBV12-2,ASRLAGLALNTGELF
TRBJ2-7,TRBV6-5,ASSSPRQSSYEQY
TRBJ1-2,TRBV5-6,ATRLVGRSGYT
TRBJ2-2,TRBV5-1,ASSLAAGIIGELF
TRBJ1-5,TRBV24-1,ATSDSQTGLRPQH
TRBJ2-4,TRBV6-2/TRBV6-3,ASSYPDSSNIQY
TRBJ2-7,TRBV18,ASSPTTGTLDEQY
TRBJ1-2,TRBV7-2,ASSWDRDYGYT
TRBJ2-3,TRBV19,ASRATRLSTDTQY
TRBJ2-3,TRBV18,ASSPPTSGGDTQY
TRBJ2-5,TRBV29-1,SCIAGRQETQY
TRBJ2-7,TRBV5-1,ASSSRGISSYEQY
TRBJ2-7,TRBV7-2,ASSFRASTSSYEQY